Here is one T cell receptor (beta chain) with its context. The sample is drawn from a study of CD8 T cells in Susac syndrome. CD8+ and CD4+ T cells from blood underwent TCR beta sequencing, which was carried out in a high-throughput format. FACS enriched CD8+ TEMRA cells, while bulk CD8+ and CD4+ were negatively isolated. Random hexamers were used to reverse transcribe about 0.5 to 1 ug of RNA. TCR beta CDR3 was amplified by immunoSEQ multiplex PCR. This amplification extended across 54 Vbeta and 13 Jbeta segments. TCRdb recomputed calls from the immunoSEQ multiplex PCR reads with MiXCR, one row per CDR3 protein. The repertoire holds over 120,000 distinct CDR3 sequences, with approximately 93% as singletons. Looked up from germline, CDR1 is DFQATT and CDR2 is SNEGSKA (reference sequence). V lost 0 bases and J 7 bases, leaving 15 bases between the germline ends. CDR3 length: 14 amino acids.

The TCR was taken from a human donor in good health. V usage is TRBV20-1 and J usage is TRBJ1-2; D remains unclear. Sequencing was carried out using CD4+ T cells from PBMCs. CDR3 coding DNA: TGCAGTGCTAGAGAGGGTGGGGTTGCGTTTGGCTACACCTTC. Translated, it gives CSAREGGVAFGYTF.